These 15 T cell receptor beta chains share one sample of origin, sequenced in a study of blood T cell repertoires in COVID-19. Here immunoSEQ multiplex PCR was the method, and the copy in TCRdb shows in-frame clones only, minus some. The sample includes some 170,000 clones, approximately 80% seen only once; the top ten take approximately 16%. The sample taken for sequencing was PBMCs or T cells enriched from blood (not recorded which). These TCRs come from a man aged 50 or older who had recovered from COVID-19.

The chain is built from TRBV11-2 and TRBJ1-1; 8 bases line up with TRBD1. Losses at the gene ends were 5 bases for V and 3 bases for J; bases not matched to a gene: 2. From germline, CDR1 is SGHAT and CDR2 FQNNGV. The CDR3 has 13 residues. The CDR3 nucleotides are TGTGCCAGCAGCAGGACAGGGTACACTGAAGCTTTCTTT. Its protein product is CASSRTGYTEAFF.

This chain joins TRBV28 and TRBJ1-3, with TRBD1 as a possible D gene (5 bases). This CDR3 spans 14 amino acids. V was pared by 7 bases and J by 3 bases, with 13 bases between. The germline gives CDR1 MDHEN, CDR2 SYDVKM. The CDR3 DNA reads as TGTGCCAGCATCGGTAGGGGCGTTGGAAACACCATATATTTT. Its translation: CASIGRGVGNTIYF. The full variable domain, rest sourced from reference TRBV28 and TRBJ1-3, is DVKVTQSSRYLVKRTGEKVFLECVQDMDHENMFWYRQDPGLGLRLIYFSYDVKMKEKGDIPEGYSVSREKKERFSLILESASTNQTSMYLCASIGRGVGNTIYFGEGSWLTVV.

This sequence joins TRBV6-5 and TRBJ2-1, with TRBD1 matching 8 bases. Germline assignment: CDR1 MNHEY and CDR2 SVGAGI. The CDR3 extends over 15 amino acids. With 2 bases clipped from V and 7 bases from J, the junction kept 7 bases outside the gene matches. In DNA, the CDR3 is TGTGCCAGCAGTTACCCGGGGACAGGAGGTAATGAGCAGTTCTTC. It translates to CASSYPGTGGNEQFF.

This clone was found once. This chain uses TRBV5-4 with TRBJ1-2; TRBD1 matches at 8 bases. The CDR3 runs to 14 residues. Per the germline V gene, CDR1 is SGHNT and CDR2 is YYREEE (reference sequence). Losses at the gene ends were 0 bases for V and 4 bases for J; bases not matched to a gene: 2. The CDR3 is CASSLAGTGYGYTF. The CDR3 coding sequence is TGTGCCAGCAGCTTGGCGGGGACAGGCTATGGCTACACCTTC.

This chain connects TRBV5-4 to TRBJ2-1; unclear D gene. The V gene's germline CDR1 is SGHNT and CDR2 YYREEE (reference sequence). This CDR3 has 14 amino acids. The V end lost 1 base, the J end lost 0 bases, and 5 bases lay between the germline ends. The CDR3: CASSLTSSYNEQFF. In nucleotides, the CDR3 is TGTGCCAGCAGCTTGACCAGCTCCTACAATGAGCAGTTCTTC.

The genes are TRBV10-1 and TRBJ2-1; D perhaps matches TRBD2 (7 bases). The CDR3 runs to 13 residues. Germline assignment: CDR1 WNHNN and CDR2 SYGVQD (reference sequence). V gave up 7 bases and J gave up 5 bases, with 12 bases separating them. The CDR3, as DNA: TGCGCCAGCAAAGGGGGGGAGAACAATGAGCAGTTCTTC. It translates to CASKGGENNEQFF.

The rearrangement uses TRBV7-9 and TRBJ1-1; TRBD1 might be the D (5 bases). Trimming removed 5 bases from V and 2 bases from J, with 12 bases in between. Germline V gene data show CDR1 as SEHNR and CDR2 as FQNEAQ (reference sequence). The CDR3 contains 14 residues. The CDR3 region has the DNA TGTGCCAGCAGCCTAGAGACAGCTAACACTGAAGCTTTCTTT. Protein sequence: CASSLETANTEAFF.

This chain uses TRBV10-2 with TRBJ2-2; D is possibly TRBD2 (6 bases). The V end was cut by 2 bases, the J end by 4 bases, with 11 bases between. The CDR3 spans 15 residues. Germline V CDR1 and CDR2: WSHSY, SAAADI. CDR3 nucleotide sequence: TGCGCCAGCAGTGAGAGGCGGGGCCTCACCGGGGAGCTGTTTTTT. Amino acids: CASSERRGLTGELFF.

V and J are TRBV12-3 or TRBV12-4 and TRBJ1-5; D is undetermined. Between the trimmed V and J ends, which lost 3 bases and 3 bases, there was a span of 6 bases. The CDR3 is 13 amino acids. CDR3 region: CASSFADNQPQHF. CDR3 bases: TGTGCCAGCAGTTTTGCAGACAATCAGCCCCAGCATTTT.

Only one count was recorded for this clone. The J gene is TRBJ2-7, the V gene TRBV5-1; D may be TRBD1 (5 bases). Germline-derived CDR1 and CDR2 are SGHRS and YFSETQ. With 0 bases removed from V and 4 bases from J, the gap between germline ends came to 8 bases. The length of the CDR3 is 13 residues. This CDR3 reads CASSLGREYEQYF. The CDR3 DNA sequence: TGCGCCAGCAGCTTGGGCAGGGAATACGAGCAGTACTTC.

This clone was counted only a few times. The CDR3 region is CSVERPTGRELFF. As DNA, the CDR3 is TGCAGCGTTGAGAGACCAACTGGGCGGGAACTGTTTTTT. V gene TRBV29-1 combines with J gene TRBJ1-4, with D unresolved. CDR1 and CDR2 (germline): SQVTM, ANQGSEA. The CDR3 contains 13 residues. Trimming pared 3 bases from V and 12 bases from J, leaving 17 bases between.

V is TRBV24-1 and J is TRBJ2-2; D perhaps matches TRBD1 (6 bases). The CDR3 runs 15 residues. Germline assignment: CDR1 KGHDR and CDR2 SFDVKD. Trimming stripped 3 bases from V and 6 bases from J, with 13 bases between. This CDR3 reads CATSDAQGIAGELFF. The CDR3 DNA reads TGTGCCACCAGTGATGCGCAGGGGATCGCCGGGGAGCTGTTTTTT.

The rearrangement joins TRBV5-1 to TRBJ2-7; 14 bases line up with TRBD2. This CDR3 is built from 19 residues. CDR1 is SGHRS, CDR2 YFSETQ, per germline. Losses at the gene ends were 0 bases for V and 3 bases for J; bases not matched to a gene: 11. The CDR3 DNA reads TGCGCCAGCAGCTTGGAGAGGTGGGGACTAGCGGGGGTCCGCTACGAGCAGTACTTC. It translates to CASSLERWGLAGVRYEQYF.

This clone was detected only a few times. The chain uses TRBV6-5 and TRBJ2-4, with D tentatively TRBD1 (5 bases). The CDR3 loop spans 11 amino acids. Trimming left V 5 bases short and J 6 bases short, with 5 bases between. Germline lookup yields CDR1 MNHEY and CDR2 SVGAGI. The DNA for the CDR3 is TGTGCCAGCAGTACAGGAAACATTCAGTACTTC. As protein: CASSTGNIQYF.

This clone has a handful of counts. The V and J genes are TRBV2 and TRBJ2-5; 7 positions match TRBD2. Losses at the gene ends were 6 bases for V and 1 base for J; bases not matched to a gene: 8. Germline CDR1 SNHLY, CDR2 FYNNEI. The CDR3 is made up of 15 amino acids. The CDR3 nucleotides are TGTGCCAGCAGGAGGGGACTACGAGGCCAAGAGACCCAGTACTTC. It codes for CASRRGLRGQETQYF.